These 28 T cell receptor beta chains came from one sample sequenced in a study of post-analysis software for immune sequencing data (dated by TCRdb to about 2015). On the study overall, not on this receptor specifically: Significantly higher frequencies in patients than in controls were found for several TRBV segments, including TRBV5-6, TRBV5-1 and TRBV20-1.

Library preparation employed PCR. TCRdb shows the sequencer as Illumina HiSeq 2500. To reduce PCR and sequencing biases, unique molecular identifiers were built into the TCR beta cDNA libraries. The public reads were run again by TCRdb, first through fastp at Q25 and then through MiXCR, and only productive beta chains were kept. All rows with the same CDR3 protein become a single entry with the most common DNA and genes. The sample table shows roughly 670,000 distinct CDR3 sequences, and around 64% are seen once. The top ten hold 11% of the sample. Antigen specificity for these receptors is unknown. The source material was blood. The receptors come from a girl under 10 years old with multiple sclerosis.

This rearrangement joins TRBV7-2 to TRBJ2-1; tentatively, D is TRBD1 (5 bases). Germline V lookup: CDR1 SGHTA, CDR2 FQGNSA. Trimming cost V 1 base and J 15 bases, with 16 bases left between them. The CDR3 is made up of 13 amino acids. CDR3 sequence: CTSSLDLTGMAFF. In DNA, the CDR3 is TGTACCAGCAGCTTAGACCTTACAGGAATGGCGTTCTTC.

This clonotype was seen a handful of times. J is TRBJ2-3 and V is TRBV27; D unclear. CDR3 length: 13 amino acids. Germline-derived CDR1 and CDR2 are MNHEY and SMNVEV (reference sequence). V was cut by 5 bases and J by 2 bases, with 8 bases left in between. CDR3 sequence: CASSGQLTDTQYF. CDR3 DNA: TGTGCCAGCAGTGGTCAGCTCACAGATACGCAGTATTTT.

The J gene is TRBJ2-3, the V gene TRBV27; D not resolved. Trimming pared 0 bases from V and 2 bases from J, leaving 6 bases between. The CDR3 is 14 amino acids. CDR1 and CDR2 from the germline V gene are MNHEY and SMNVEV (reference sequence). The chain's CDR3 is CASSLSPNTDTQYF. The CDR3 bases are TGTGCCAGCAGTTTATCGCCAAACACAGATACGCAGTATTTT.

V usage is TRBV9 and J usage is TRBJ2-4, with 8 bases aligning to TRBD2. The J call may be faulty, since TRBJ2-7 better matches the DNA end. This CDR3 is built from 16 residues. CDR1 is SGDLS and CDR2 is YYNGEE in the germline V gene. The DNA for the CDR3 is TGTGCCAGCAGCGTAGGGGCTAGCGGGTTCCTCTACGAGCAGTACTTC. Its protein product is CASSVGASGFLYEQYF.

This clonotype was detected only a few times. The CDR3 is CSAERAESYNEQFF. CDR3 nucleotides: TGCAGCGCCGAACGGGCGGAATCCTACAATGAGCAGTTCTTC. This chain connects TRBV29-1 to TRBJ2-1; no clear D. This CDR3 is built from 14 residues. Trimming removed 7 bases from V and 1 base from J, with 14 bases in between. Looked up from germline, CDR1 is SQVTM and CDR2 is ANQGSEA.

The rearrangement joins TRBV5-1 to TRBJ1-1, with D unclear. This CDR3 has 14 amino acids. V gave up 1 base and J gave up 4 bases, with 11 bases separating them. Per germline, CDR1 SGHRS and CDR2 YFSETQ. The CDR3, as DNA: TGCGCCAGCAGCTTGTCGGATGCGGCCACTGAAGCTTTCTTT. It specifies CASSLSDAATEAFF.

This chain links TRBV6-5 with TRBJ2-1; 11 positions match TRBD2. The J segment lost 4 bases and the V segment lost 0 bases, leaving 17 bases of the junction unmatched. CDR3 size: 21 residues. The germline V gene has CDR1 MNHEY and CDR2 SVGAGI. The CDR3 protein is CASSYSMDSGGVSGGYNEQFF. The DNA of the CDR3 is TGTGCCAGCAGTTACTCGATGGATAGCGGGGGGGTCTCAGGAGGGTACAATGAGCAGTTCTTC.

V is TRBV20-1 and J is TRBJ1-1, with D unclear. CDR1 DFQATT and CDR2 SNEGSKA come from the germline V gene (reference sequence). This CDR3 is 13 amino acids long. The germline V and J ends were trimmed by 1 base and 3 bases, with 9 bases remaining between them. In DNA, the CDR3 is TGCAGTGCTAGAGGACGGGTCGACACTGAAGCTTTCTTT. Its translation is CSARGRVDTEAFF.

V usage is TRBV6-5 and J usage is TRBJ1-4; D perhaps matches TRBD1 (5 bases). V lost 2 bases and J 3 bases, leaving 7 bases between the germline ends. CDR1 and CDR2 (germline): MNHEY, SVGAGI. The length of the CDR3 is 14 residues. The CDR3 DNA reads TGTGCCAGCAGTTACGGGGCGCCTAATGAAAAACTGTTTTTT. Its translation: CASSYGAPNEKLFF.

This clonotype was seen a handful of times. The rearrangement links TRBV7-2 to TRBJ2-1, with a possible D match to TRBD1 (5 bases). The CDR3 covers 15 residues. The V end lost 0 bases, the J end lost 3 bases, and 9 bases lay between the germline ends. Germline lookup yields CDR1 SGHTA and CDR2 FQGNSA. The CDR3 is CASSLASQDYNEQFF. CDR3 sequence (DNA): TGTGCCAGCAGCTTAGCGTCACAGGACTACAATGAGCAGTTCTTC.

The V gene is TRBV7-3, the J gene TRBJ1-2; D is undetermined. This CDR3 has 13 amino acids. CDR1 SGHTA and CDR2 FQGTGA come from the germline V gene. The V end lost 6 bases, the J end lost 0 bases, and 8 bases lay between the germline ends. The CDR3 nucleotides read TGTGCCAGCAGTTATACCGCTAACTATGGCTACACCTTC. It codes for CASSYTANYGYTF.

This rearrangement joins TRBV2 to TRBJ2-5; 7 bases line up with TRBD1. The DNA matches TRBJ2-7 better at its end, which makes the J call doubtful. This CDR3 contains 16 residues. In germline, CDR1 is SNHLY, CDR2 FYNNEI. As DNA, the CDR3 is TGTGCCAGCAGGGGAAGACAGGGCAAGAACACCTACGAGCAGTACTTC. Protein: CASRGRQGKNTYEQYF.

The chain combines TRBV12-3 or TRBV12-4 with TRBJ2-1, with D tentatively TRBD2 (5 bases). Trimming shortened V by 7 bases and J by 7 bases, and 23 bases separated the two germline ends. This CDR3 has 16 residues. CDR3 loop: CASTTRVSTLGNEQFF. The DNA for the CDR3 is TGTGCCAGCACTACGAGGGTCAGCACCTTAGGGAATGAGCAGTTCTTC.

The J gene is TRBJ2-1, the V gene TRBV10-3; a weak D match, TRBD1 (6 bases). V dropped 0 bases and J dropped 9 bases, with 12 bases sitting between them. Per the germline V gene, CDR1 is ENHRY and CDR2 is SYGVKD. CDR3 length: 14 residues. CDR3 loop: CAISESQGLTEQFF. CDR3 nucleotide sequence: TGTGCCATCAGTGAGTCGCAGGGGTTGACTGAGCAGTTCTTC.

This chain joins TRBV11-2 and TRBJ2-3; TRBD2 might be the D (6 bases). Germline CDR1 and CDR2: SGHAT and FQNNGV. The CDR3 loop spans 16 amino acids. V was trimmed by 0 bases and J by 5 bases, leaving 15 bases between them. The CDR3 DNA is TGTGCCAGCAGCTTAGATGTCGGACTGGGGGGAGATACGCAGTATTTT. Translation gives CASSLDVGLGGDTQYF.

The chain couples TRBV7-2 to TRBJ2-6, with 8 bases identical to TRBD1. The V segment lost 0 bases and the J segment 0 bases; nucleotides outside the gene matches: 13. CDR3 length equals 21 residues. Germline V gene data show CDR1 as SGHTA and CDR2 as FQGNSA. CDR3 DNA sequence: TGTGCCAGCAGCTTAGCGCTTACAGGGGGTGCTACACTCTCTGGGGCCAACGTCCTGACTTTC. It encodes CASSLALTGGATLSGANVLTF.

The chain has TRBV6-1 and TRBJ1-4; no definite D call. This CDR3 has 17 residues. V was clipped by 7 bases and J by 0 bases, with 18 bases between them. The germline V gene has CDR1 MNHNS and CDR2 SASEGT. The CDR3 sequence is CASNPHWRGPTNEKLFF. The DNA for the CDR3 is TGTGCCAGCAATCCCCACTGGAGAGGGCCAACTAATGAAAAACTGTTTTTT.

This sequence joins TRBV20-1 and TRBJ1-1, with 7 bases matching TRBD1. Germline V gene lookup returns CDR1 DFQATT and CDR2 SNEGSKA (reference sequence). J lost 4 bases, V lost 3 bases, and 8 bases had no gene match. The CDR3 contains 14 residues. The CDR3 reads CSARGGGGFTEAFF. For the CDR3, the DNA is TGCAGTGCTAGGGGGGGAGGGGGCTTCACTGAAGCTTTCTTT.

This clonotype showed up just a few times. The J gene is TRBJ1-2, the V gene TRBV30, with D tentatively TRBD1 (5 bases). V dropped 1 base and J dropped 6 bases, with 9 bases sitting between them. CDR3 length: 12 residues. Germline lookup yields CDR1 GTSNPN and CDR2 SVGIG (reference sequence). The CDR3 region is CAWSAAGNGYTF. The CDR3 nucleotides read TGTGCCTGGAGTGCGGCAGGGAATGGCTACACCTTC.

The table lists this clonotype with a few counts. The CDR3 protein is CASSQDRRREDPSDTQYF. The CDR3 coding sequence is TGTGCCAGCAGCCAAGATCGGCGGCGGGAGGATCCCTCAGATACGCAGTATTTT. The chain links TRBV3-1 to TRBJ2-3; TRBD2 aligns across 8 bases. Trimming at V came to 0 bases and at J to 4 bases, leaving 12 bases not matched to a gene. Germline V gene lookup returns CDR1 LGHDT and CDR2 YNNKEL (reference sequence). CDR3 length: 18 amino acids.

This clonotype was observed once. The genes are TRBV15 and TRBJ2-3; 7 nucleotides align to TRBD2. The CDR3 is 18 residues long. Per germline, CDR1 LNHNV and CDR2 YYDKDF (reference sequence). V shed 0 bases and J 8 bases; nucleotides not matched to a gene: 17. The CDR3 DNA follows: TGTGCCACCAGCAGAGAAGGGTACGGCGGGAGTTCCCTTGGTACGCAGTATTTT. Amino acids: CATSREGYGGSSLGTQYF. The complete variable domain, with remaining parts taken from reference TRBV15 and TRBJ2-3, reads DAMVIQNPRYQVTQFGKPVTLSCSQTLNHNVMYWYQQKSSQAPKLLFHYYDKDFNNEADTPDNFQSRRPNTSFCFLDIRSPGLGDTAMYLCATSREGYGGSSLGTQYFGPGTRLTVL.

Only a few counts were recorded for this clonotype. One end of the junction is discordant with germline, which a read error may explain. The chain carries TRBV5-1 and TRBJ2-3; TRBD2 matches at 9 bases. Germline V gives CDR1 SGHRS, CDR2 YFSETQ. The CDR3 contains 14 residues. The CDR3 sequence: CASSGGGATDTQYF. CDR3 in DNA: TGTGCCAGCAGTGGCGGGGGGGCCACAGATACGCAGTATTTT.

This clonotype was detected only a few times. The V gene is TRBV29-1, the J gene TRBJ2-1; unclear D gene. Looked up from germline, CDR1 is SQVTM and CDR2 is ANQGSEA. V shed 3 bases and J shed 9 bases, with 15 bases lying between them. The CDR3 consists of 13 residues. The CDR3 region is CSVDGLSVTEQFF. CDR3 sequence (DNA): TGCAGCGTTGATGGCTTATCGGTGACTGAGCAGTTCTTC.

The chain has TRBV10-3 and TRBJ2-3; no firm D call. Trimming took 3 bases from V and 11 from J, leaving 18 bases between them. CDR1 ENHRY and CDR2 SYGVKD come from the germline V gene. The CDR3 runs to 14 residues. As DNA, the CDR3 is TGTGCCATCAGTGACAACTTCAGCCTCCGGAGGCAGTATTTT. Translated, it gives CAISDNFSLRRQYF.

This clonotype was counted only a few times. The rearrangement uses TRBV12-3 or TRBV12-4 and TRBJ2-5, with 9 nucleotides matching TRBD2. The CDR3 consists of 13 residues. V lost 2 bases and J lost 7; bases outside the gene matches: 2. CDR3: CASSLTGLATQYF. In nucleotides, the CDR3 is TGTGCCAGCAGTTTAACGGGACTAGCGACCCAGTACTTC.

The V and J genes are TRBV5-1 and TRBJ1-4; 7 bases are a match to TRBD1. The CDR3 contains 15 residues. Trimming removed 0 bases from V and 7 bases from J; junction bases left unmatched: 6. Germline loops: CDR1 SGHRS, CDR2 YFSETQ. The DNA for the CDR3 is TGCGCCAGCAGCTTGGGACAGGGAAATCGTGAAAAACTGTTTTTT. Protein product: CASSLGQGNREKLFF.

The DNA of the CDR3 is TGTGCCAGCAGCTCTATGTACCGGGGGTACAATGAGCAGTTCTTC. It encodes CASSSMYRGYNEQFF. The rearrangement uses TRBV7-9 and TRBJ2-1; D might be TRBD2 (6 bases). The CDR3 totals 15 residues. Trimming removed 4 bases at V and 4 bases at J, with 14 bases between. Germline V CDR1 and CDR2: SEHNR, FQNEAQ (reference sequence).

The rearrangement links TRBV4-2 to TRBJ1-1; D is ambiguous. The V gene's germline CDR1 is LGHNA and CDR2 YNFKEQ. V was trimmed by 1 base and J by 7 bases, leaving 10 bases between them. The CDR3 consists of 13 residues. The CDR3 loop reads CASSQGGYYEAFF. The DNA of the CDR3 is TGTGCCAGCAGCCAAGGCGGGTATTATGAAGCTTTCTTT.